This T cell receptor (beta chain) was profiled in a study of control samples from healthy donors and cancer patients. The CDR3 runs 16 residues. Germline V lookup: CDR1 MDHEN, CDR2 SYDVKM. With 5 bases clipped from V and 2 bases from J, the junction kept 12 bases outside the gene matches. This table comes from immunoSEQ multiplex PCR, and its TCRdb copy is limited to in-frame clones, with some not included. The repertoire holds 150,000 to 200,000 clones, with roughly 92% as singletons. The TCR sequence derives from a woman aged 18-29 years in good health. The sequenced sample consisted of blood. The rearrangement uses TRBV28 and TRBJ2-7, with 7 bases aligning to TRBD1. In nucleotides, the CDR3 is TGTGCCAGCAGTGGGTTTGAGGGGGCGGCGACCTACGAGCAGTACTTC. It is translated as CASSGFEGAATYEQYF.